A selection of T cell receptor beta chains follows, all from one sample in a study of cytomegalovirus exposure and HLA in healthy donors. Measured with immunoSEQ multiplex PCR; TCRdb has only the in-frame clones, and not every one. There are 90,000 to 110,000 clones in the sample; roughly 15% occur only once, and over 0.8% lies in the top ten. Sequencing was carried out using PBMCs. These receptors were collected from a female donor in good health and CMV-seronegative. Both conserved end residues are part of each CDR3. D genes are given only for firm matches. The listing skips clone size in some rows; elsewhere it reads once, few, many or a size class.

>.|TRBJ1-2|14|TRBD1|TRBV19
CASNRQGPSYGYTF
TGTGCCAGTAATCGACAGGGACCTAGTTATGGCTACACCTTC
>.|TRBJ2-3|12|.|TRBV7-9
CASSLVEVTQYF
TGTGCCAGCAGCTTAGTTGAGGTTACGCAGTATTTT
>few|TRBJ2-4|14|TRBD1|TRBV28
CASSPGQGPNIQYF
TGTGCCAGCAGTCCAGGACAGGGCCCGAACATTCAGTACTTC
>.|TRBJ2-5|14|.|TRBV6-1
CASTGSGDVETQYF
TGTGCCAGCACGGGGTCAGGCGATGTGGAGACCCAGTACTTC
>few|TRBJ2-7|12|.|TRBV7-9
CASSPHSYEQYF
TGTGCCAGCAGCCCCCATTCCTACGAGCAGTACTTC
>few|TRBJ2-1|15|.|TRBV6-5
CASRPLLGPYNEQFF
TGTGCCAGCAGGCCCTTACTAGGGCCCTACAATGAGCAGTTCTTC
>few|TRBJ2-1|14|TRBD1|TRBV5-1
CASSLGQGAGEQFF
TGCGCCAGCAGTCTCGGACAGGGGGCTGGTGAGCAGTTCTTC
>few|TRBJ1-1|14|.|TRBV10-3
CAISEQAENTEAFF
TGTGCCATCAGCGAACAGGCGGAGAACACTGAAGCTTTCTTT
>once|TRBJ1-2|12|.|TRBV27
CASSTVQGGYTF
TGTGCCAGCAGTACTGTACAGGGAGGCTACACCTTC
>.|TRBJ2-5|14|.|TRBV7-2
CASSFGRGSETQYF
TGTGCCAGCAGCTTCGGGCGAGGGTCAGAGACCCAGTACTTC
>few|TRBJ2-3|15|TRBD1|TRBV11-2
CASSINRGSTDTQYF
TGTGCCAGCAGCATCAACAGGGGGAGCACAGATACGCAGTATTTT
>.|TRBJ2-1|13|TRBD2|TRBV12-5
CASGLLASGEQFF
TGTGCTAGTGGACTACTAGCGTCTGGTGAGCAGTTCTTC
>.|TRBJ1-1|15|TRBD1|TRBV25-1
CASSVTGIVNTEAFF
TGTGCCAGCAGTGTGACAGGGATCGTGAACACTGAAGCTTTCTTT
>few|TRBJ2-3|14|TRBD1|TRBV9
CASSPWTGEDTQYF
TGTGCCAGCAGCCCCTGGACAGGGGAAGATACGCAGTATTTT
>.|TRBJ1-1|14|TRBD1|TRBV11-2
CASSPGTANTEAFF
TGTGCCAGCAGCCCGGGGACAGCCAACACTGAAGCTTTCTTT
>.|TRBJ2-7|14|.|TRBV18
CASSPTDGLYEQYF
TGTGCCAGCTCACCTACGGACGGACTCTACGAGCAGTACTTC
>few|TRBJ1-3|18|.|TRBV11-2
CASSLDPSSRRRGNTIYF
TGTGCCAGCAGCTTAGATCCCTCTTCACGGAGGAGAGGAAACACCATATATTTT
>few|TRBJ2-2|15|.|TRBV4-3
CASSQGRTVPGELFF
TGCGCCAGCAGCCAAGGGAGGACAGTGCCCGGGGAGCTGTTTTTT
>few|TRBJ1-6|17|.|TRBV27
CASSLGPKSSYNSPLHF
TGTGCCAGCAGTTTAGGGCCGAAGAGCTCCTATAATTCACCCCTCCACTTT
>few|TRBJ1-2|14|.|TRBV28
CASSLGGTNYGYTF
TGTGCCAGCAGTTTGGGCGGGACTAACTATGGCTACACCTTC
>few|TRBJ2-2|17|TRBD1|TRBV4-3
CASSRRQGALNTGELFF
TGCGCCAGCAGCCGGCGACAGGGGGCATTGAACACCGGGGAGCTGTTTTTT
>.|TRBJ1-1|11|.|TRBV5-6
CASSLAEEAFF
TGTGCCAGCAGCTTGGCCGAGGAAGCTTTCTTT
>.|TRBJ1-2|13|TRBD1|TRBV6-5
CASRETGSFGYTF
TGTGCCAGCAGAGAGACAGGGAGTTTTGGCTACACCTTC
>few|TRBJ1-2|13|TRBD1|TRBV11-2
CASRPTGGDGYTF
TGTGCCAGCAGACCGACAGGGGGCGATGGCTACACCTTC
>.|TRBJ1-5|14|.|TRBV5-1
CASSLVGGSQPQHF
TGCGCCAGCAGCTTGGTCGGGGGGTCTCAGCCCCAGCATTTT
>.|TRBJ1-4|15|.|TRBV7-9
CASSFRPAADEKLFF
TGTGCCAGCAGCTTCCGACCGGCGGCGGATGAAAAACTGTTTTTT
>few|TRBJ2-2|15|TRBD2|TRBV6-5
CASSRTSWATGELFF
TGTGCCAGCAGTCGGACTAGCTGGGCCACCGGGGAGCTGTTCTTT
>.|TRBJ2-1|12|TRBD2|TRBV27
CASRSGLTVQFF
TGTGCCAGCAGGTCGGGACTAACGGTACAGTTCTTC
>few|TRBJ1-4|14|.|TRBV25-1
CASSELGAYEKLFF
TGTGCCAGCAGTGAACTGGGGGCTTATGAAAAACTGTTTTTT
>few|TRBJ2-7|14|TRBD1|TRBV7-9
CASSFGQGFDEQYF
TGTGCCAGCAGCTTCGGACAGGGTTTCGACGAGCAGTACTTC
>.|TRBJ1-2|12|.|TRBV28
CASSLADYGYTF
TGTGCCAGCAGTTTGGCAGACTATGGCTACACCTTC
>.|TRBJ2-1|18|TRBD2|TRBV9
CASSEGFQREVGINEQFF
TGTGCCAGCAGCGAGGGGTTTCAGCGGGAGGTGGGGATCAATGAGCAGTTCTTC
>few|TRBJ2-7|15|TRBD1|TRBV10-3
CAISQGQGEGYEQYF
TGTGCCATCAGTCAAGGACAGGGTGAAGGCTACGAGCAGTACTTC
>.|TRBJ2-2|17|TRBD2|TRBV4-3
CASSPPRTAGWTGELFF
TGCGCCAGCAGCCCCCCACGAACAGCGGGGTGGACCGGGGAGCTGTTTTTT
>.|TRBJ2-7|11|.|TRBV13
CASREAGTLYF
TGTGCCAGCAGGGAGGCGGGAACGCTTTACTTC
>.|TRBJ2-5|19|TRBD2|TRBV10-2
CASSSLMLIGGGPQETQYF
TGCGCCAGCAGTTCGTTAATGTTGATTGGCGGGGGGCCACAAGAGACCCAGTACTTC
>.|TRBJ1-4|14|.|TRBV10-3
CAARGGQTNEKLFF
TGTGCCGCCCGCGGGGGGCAGACTAATGAAAAACTGTTTTTT
>few|TRBJ1-1|16|.|TRBV5-6
CASSSSFTDLNTEAFF
TGTGCCAGCAGCTCCAGCTTTACGGACTTGAACACTGAAGCTTTCTTT
>few|TRBJ2-1|19|.|TRBV5-1
CASSPELTSRGGGSNEQFF
TGCGCCAGCAGCCCGGAGCTTACCAGCAGGGGCGGTGGATCCAATGAGCAGTTCTTC
>few|TRBJ2-2|19|.|TRBV27
CASSTLQGPDIVAGGELFF
TGTGCCAGCAGTACCCTCCAGGGGCCCGATATAGTAGCAGGTGGGGAGCTGTTTTTT
>few|TRBJ2-3|14|.|TRBV5-4
CASSLVMRGDTQYF
TGTGCCAGCAGCTTGGTGATGCGGGGAGATACGCAGTATTTT
>few|TRBJ2-1|13|TRBD1|TRBV6-4
CASEYSGGNEQFF
TGTGCCAGCGAGTACTCAGGGGGCAATGAGCAGTTCTTC
>.|TRBJ1-2|13|.|TRBV5-6
CASSLFREYGYTF
TGTGCCAGCAGCTTGTTTAGGGAGTATGGCTACACCTTC
>.|TRBJ2-7|15|TRBD2|TRBV5-1
CASRENLAGGEEQYF
TGCGCCAGCCGCGAGAACCTAGCGGGGGGGGAGGAGCAGTACTTC
>few|TRBJ1-2|14|.|TRBV6-1
CASSARGTGLSYTF
TGTGCCAGCAGTGCCAGGGGAACAGGGCTAAGCTACACCTTC
>.|TRBJ1-5|14|TRBD1|TRBV10-3
CAISEGDRDQPQHF
TGTGCCATCAGTGAAGGGGACAGGGATCAGCCCCAGCATTTT
>.|TRBJ1-1|13|.|TRBV2
CATGGQMNTEAFF
TGTGCCACCGGAGGACAGATGAACACTGAAGCTTTCTTT